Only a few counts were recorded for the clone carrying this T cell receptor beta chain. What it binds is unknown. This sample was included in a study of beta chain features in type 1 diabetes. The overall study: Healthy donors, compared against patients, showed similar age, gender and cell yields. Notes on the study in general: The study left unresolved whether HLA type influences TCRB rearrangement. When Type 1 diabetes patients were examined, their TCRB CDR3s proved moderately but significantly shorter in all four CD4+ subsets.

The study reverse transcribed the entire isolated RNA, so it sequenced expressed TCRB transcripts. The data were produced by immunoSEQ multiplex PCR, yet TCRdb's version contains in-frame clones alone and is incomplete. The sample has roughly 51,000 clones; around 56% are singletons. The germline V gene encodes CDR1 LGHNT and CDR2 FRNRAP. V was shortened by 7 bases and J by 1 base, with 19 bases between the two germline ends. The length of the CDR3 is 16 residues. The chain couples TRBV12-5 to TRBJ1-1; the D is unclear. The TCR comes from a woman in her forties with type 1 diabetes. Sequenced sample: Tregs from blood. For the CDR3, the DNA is TGTGCTAGTGCCCTGGGTTTGGGAGGAACGAACACTGAAGCTTTCTTT. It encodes CASALGLGGTNTEAFF.